This T cell receptor beta chain was sequenced for a study of Ad26.COV2.S vaccination and SARS-CoV-2 variants. The treatment was: 19 received Ad26.COV2.S at low or high dose, single or two shots; about 5 received placebo; per-sample allocation not given. Collection of the samples took place on day 63 after the first injection of vaccine or placebo. Whoever gave the sample was an adult aged 18-55 years in Boston. Some clones are missing from TCRdb's copy, which holds only in-frame ones; the method was immunoSEQ multiplex PCR. Here the sample spans 300,000 to 400,000 clones, 70% to 90% being singletons. The V gene's germline CDR1 is SGDLS and CDR2 YYNGEE. The CDR3 is made up of 14 amino acids. Trimming took 4 bases from V and 8 from J, leaving 13 bases between them.

This TCR was sampled from a person aged 18-65 years who received the Ad26.COV2.S COVID-19 vaccine or a placebo. The chain employs TRBV9 and TRBJ1-6; D possibly corresponds to TRBD1 (5 bases). Sequencing was performed on peripheral blood, taken in a trial of Ad26.COV2.S vaccine versus placebo. The CDR3 nucleotides read TGTGCCAGCAGCCGGGACCATAGTTATTCACCCCTCCACTTT. It yields the protein CASSRDHSYSPLHF.